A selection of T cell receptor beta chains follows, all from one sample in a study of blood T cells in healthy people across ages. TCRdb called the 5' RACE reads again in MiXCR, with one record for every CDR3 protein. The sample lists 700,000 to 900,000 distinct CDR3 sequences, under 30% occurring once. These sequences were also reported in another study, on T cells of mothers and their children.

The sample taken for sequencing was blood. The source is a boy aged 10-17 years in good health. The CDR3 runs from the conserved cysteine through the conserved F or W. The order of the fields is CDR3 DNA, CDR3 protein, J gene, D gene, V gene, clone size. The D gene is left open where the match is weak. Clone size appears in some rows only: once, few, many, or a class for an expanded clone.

CDR3nt: TGTGCCAGCAGTCACTCCGGGACTAGCGCGGGCAATGAGCAGTTCTTC
CDR3aa: CASSHSGTSAGNEQFF
j_gene: TRBJ2-1
d_gene: TRBD2
v_gene: TRBV2
abundance: few

CDR3nt: TGTGCCAGCAGTTTATCAGGGGGACAGGGCTACGAGCAGTACTTC
CDR3aa: CASSLSGGQGYEQYF
j_gene: TRBJ2-7
d_gene: TRBD1
v_gene: TRBV27
abundance: few

CDR3nt: TGTGCCAGCAGCCGCGACGTGGGAGCCCTCTATGGCTACACCTTC
CDR3aa: CASSRDVGALYGYTF
j_gene: TRBJ1-2
d_gene: .
v_gene: TRBV12-3/TRBV12-4
abundance: .

CDR3nt: TGCGCCAGCAGCCCCGGGTACGGGAGGATATCTGGGGCCAACGTCCTGACTTTC
CDR3aa: CASSPGYGRISGANVLTF
j_gene: TRBJ2-6
d_gene: TRBD2
v_gene: TRBV5-1
abundance: few

CDR3nt: TGCAGTGCTAAAGCGGTGAACACCGGGGAGCTGTTTTTT
CDR3aa: CSAKAVNTGELFF
j_gene: TRBJ2-2
d_gene: .
v_gene: TRBV20-1
abundance: .

CDR3nt: TGTGCCAGCAGCTCGTGGGCCCGGGCAGGAAAACTGTTTTTT
CDR3aa: CASSSWARAGKLFF
j_gene: TRBJ1-4
d_gene: .
v_gene: TRBV7-6
abundance: .

CDR3nt: TGCGCCAGCAGCTTGGGGGACAGGGATTACAATGAGCAGTTCTTC
CDR3aa: CASSLGDRDYNEQFF
j_gene: TRBJ2-1
d_gene: TRBD1
v_gene: TRBV5-1
abundance: few

CDR3nt: TGTGCCAGCAGTTTGGCCGGGGCACGGGCAGAGACCCAGTACTTC
CDR3aa: CASSLAGARAETQYF
j_gene: TRBJ2-5
d_gene: .
v_gene: TRBV28
abundance: .

CDR3nt: TGTGCCAGCAGTGCTGGAGGGGGAGAGGGCTACACCTTC
CDR3aa: CASSAGGGEGYTF
j_gene: TRBJ1-2
d_gene: .
v_gene: TRBV2
abundance: .

CDR3nt: TGCAGTGCTAGAGATGTCGGGGGAAGCTCCTACGAGCAGTACTTC
CDR3aa: CSARDVGGSSYEQYF
j_gene: TRBJ2-7
d_gene: .
v_gene: TRBV20-1
abundance: .

CDR3nt: TGCAGCGTTGAAGATAATTTTAACACTGAAGCTTTCTTT
CDR3aa: CSVEDNFNTEAFF
j_gene: TRBJ1-1
d_gene: .
v_gene: TRBV29-1
abundance: few

CDR3nt: TGCGCCAGCAGCCCTTTCATAGGACAGGGAGTCGGCGGGGCCAACGTCCTGACTTTC
CDR3aa: CASSPFIGQGVGGANVLTF
j_gene: TRBJ2-6
d_gene: TRBD1
v_gene: TRBV4-1
abundance: few

CDR3nt: TGCAGTGCTAGGCCCAGCGGGACCGATTCCTACGAGCAGTACTTC
CDR3aa: CSARPSGTDSYEQYF
j_gene: TRBJ2-7
d_gene: TRBD2
v_gene: TRBV20-1
abundance: .

CDR3nt: TGTGCCAACAGGACTACGAACACCGGGGAGCTGTTTTTT
CDR3aa: CANRTTNTGELFF
j_gene: TRBJ2-2
d_gene: .
v_gene: TRBV2
abundance: few

CDR3nt: TGCAGTGCCCGGCCCCGCAGGGGTCGGGAGACCCAGTACTTC
CDR3aa: CSARPRRGRETQYF
j_gene: TRBJ2-5
d_gene: .
v_gene: TRBV20-1
abundance: .

CDR3nt: TGTGCCACCAGTGAGACAAACACCGGGGAGCTGTTTTTT
CDR3aa: CATSETNTGELFF
j_gene: TRBJ2-2
d_gene: .
v_gene: TRBV24-1
abundance: .

CDR3nt: TGTGCCAGCTCACCACCTACCGTTGAGACCCAGTACTTC
CDR3aa: CASSPPTVETQYF
j_gene: TRBJ2-5
d_gene: .
v_gene: TRBV18
abundance: .

CDR3nt: TGTGCCAGCAGCTTAGGAGCCCCGGGATGGACAGATACGCAGTATTTT
CDR3aa: CASSLGAPGWTDTQYF
j_gene: TRBJ2-3
d_gene: .
v_gene: TRBV13
abundance: .

CDR3nt: TGTGCCAGCAGTGCGGGTCCAGGGCCTGAAGCTTTCTTT
CDR3aa: CASSAGPGPEAFF
j_gene: TRBJ1-1
d_gene: .
v_gene: TRBV28
abundance: few

CDR3nt: TGTGCCAGCAGATACGAACACCCCCGGGGACAGAGAAGACCCCTCCACTTT
CDR3aa: CASRYEHPRGQRRPLHF
j_gene: TRBJ1-6
d_gene: TRBD1
v_gene: TRBV6-5
abundance: .

CDR3nt: TGTGCCAGCAGCATGGGAAAACTAACCTCTCTGAATGAGCAGTTCTTC
CDR3aa: CASSMGKLTSLNEQFF
j_gene: TRBJ2-1
d_gene: .
v_gene: TRBV5-5
abundance: .

CDR3nt: TGTGCCAGCTGGAGCAGGGGGAATTCACCCCTCCACTTT
CDR3aa: CASWSRGNSPLHF
j_gene: TRBJ1-6
d_gene: TRBD1
v_gene: TRBV12-3/TRBV12-4
abundance: .

CDR3nt: TGTGCCAGCAGTGGCATGGGGACTGAAGCTTTCTTT
CDR3aa: CASSGMGTEAFF
j_gene: TRBJ1-1
d_gene: .
v_gene: TRBV6-6
abundance: few

CDR3nt: TGTGCCAGCAGTGAAGTTGCAGGAGACGGTGAAAAACTGTTTTTT
CDR3aa: CASSEVAGDGEKLFF
j_gene: TRBJ1-4
d_gene: .
v_gene: TRBV2
abundance: .

CDR3nt: TGTGCCAGCAGCCCCCCGGACCACGGTCGTGAAAAACTGTTTTTT
CDR3aa: CASSPPDHGREKLFF
j_gene: TRBJ1-4
d_gene: .
v_gene: TRBV7-9
abundance: many

CDR3nt: TGTGCCAGCTGTGACCTTCTCAGGGCCAACGTCCTGACTTTC
CDR3aa: CASCDLLRANVLTF
j_gene: TRBJ2-6
d_gene: .
v_gene: TRBV27
abundance: .

CDR3nt: TGTGCCAGCTCACCACTGCGGACAGCCTACAATGAGCAGTTCTTC
CDR3aa: CASSPLRTAYNEQFF
j_gene: TRBJ2-1
d_gene: .
v_gene: TRBV18
abundance: .

CDR3nt: TGTGCCAGCAGTCTTAGACAGGGTGAAAAACTGTTTTTT
CDR3aa: CASSLRQGEKLFF
j_gene: TRBJ1-4
d_gene: TRBD1
v_gene: TRBV12-3/TRBV12-4
abundance: few

CDR3nt: TGTGCCAGCAGTCCCTCAGGGAGGACCGGGGAGCTGTTTTTT
CDR3aa: CASSPSGRTGELFF
j_gene: TRBJ2-2
d_gene: .
v_gene: TRBV12-3/TRBV12-4
abundance: few

CDR3nt: TGTGCCAGCAGCTTAGGACAGGGGGCAGATGAGGCTTTCTTT
CDR3aa: CASSLGQGADEAFF
j_gene: TRBJ1-1
d_gene: TRBD1
v_gene: TRBV7-9
abundance: .

CDR3nt: TGTGCCAGCAGTTACTCGTTGGGGGAAGGAAACACCATATATTTT
CDR3aa: CASSYSLGEGNTIYF
j_gene: TRBJ1-3
d_gene: .
v_gene: TRBV6-5
abundance: .

CDR3nt: TGTGCCAGCAGCCAAGCCGGACAGGGGTTATGGTCACCCCTCCACTTT
CDR3aa: CASSQAGQGLWSPLHF
j_gene: TRBJ1-6
d_gene: TRBD1
v_gene: TRBV4-2
abundance: .

CDR3nt: TGTGCCAGCAGTTACGCTAGAGGAGATACGCAGTATTTT
CDR3aa: CASSYARGDTQYF
j_gene: TRBJ2-3
d_gene: .
v_gene: TRBV6-5
abundance: .

CDR3nt: TGCAGCGTTGACGGGACAGGGTCTCCGGTCGATGAAAAACTGTTTTTT
CDR3aa: CSVDGTGSPVDEKLFF
j_gene: TRBJ1-4
d_gene: TRBD1
v_gene: TRBV29-1
abundance: few

CDR3nt: TGTGCCAGCAGTGAAGACACCAAAGGTTTCTTT
CDR3aa: CASSEDTKGFF
j_gene: TRBJ1-1
d_gene: .
v_gene: TRBV25-1
abundance: once

CDR3nt: TGTGCCAGTAGTATCGGACCTCTAGAAGTTCACTACTACGAGCAGTACTTC
CDR3aa: CASSIGPLEVHYYEQYF
j_gene: TRBJ2-7
d_gene: .
v_gene: TRBV19
abundance: few

CDR3nt: TGTGCCAGCAGACCAACTAGCGGGGGGGCCTACAATGAGCAGTTCTTC
CDR3aa: CASRPTSGGAYNEQFF
j_gene: TRBJ2-1
d_gene: TRBD2
v_gene: TRBV6-1
abundance: few

CDR3nt: TGTGCCAGCAGCCAAGGACTAGCGGGGGATGCCCGCGAGCAGTTCTTC
CDR3aa: CASSQGLAGDAREQFF
j_gene: TRBJ2-1
d_gene: TRBD2
v_gene: TRBV3-1
abundance: .

CDR3nt: TGTGCCACTCCGGGACGTTACTACGAGCAGTACTTC
CDR3aa: CATPGRYYEQYF
j_gene: TRBJ2-7
d_gene: .
v_gene: TRBV6-1
abundance: .

CDR3nt: TGTGCCAGCTCAGCATCCTACGCGGAGACCCAGTACTTC
CDR3aa: CASSASYAETQYF
j_gene: TRBJ2-5
d_gene: .
v_gene: TRBV18
abundance: .

CDR3nt: TGTGCCAGCAGTTTCGACGTGGGAAGACAGACCCAGTACTTC
CDR3aa: CASSFDVGRQTQYF
j_gene: TRBJ2-5
d_gene: .
v_gene: TRBV6-1
abundance: few

CDR3nt: TGTGCCAGCAGCTCGCTAGGGACTAGCGGGGGCACTGAGCAGTTCTTC
CDR3aa: CASSSLGTSGGTEQFF
j_gene: TRBJ2-1
d_gene: TRBD2
v_gene: TRBV5-5
abundance: few

CDR3nt: TGTGCCAGCAGCCGGGGAGAAGAACAGCCCCAGCATTTT
CDR3aa: CASSRGEEQPQHF
j_gene: TRBJ1-5
d_gene: .
v_gene: TRBV3-1
abundance: .

CDR3nt: TGTGCCAGCAGCTTATCCCCGATGGTTCACGAGCAGTACTTC
CDR3aa: CASSLSPMVHEQYF
j_gene: TRBJ2-7
d_gene: .
v_gene: TRBV7-9
abundance: .

CDR3nt: TGCGCCAGCAGCCAAATAATACCGGGACTAGCTCCCCTCACAGATACGCAGTATTTT
CDR3aa: CASSQIIPGLAPLTDTQYF
j_gene: TRBJ2-3
d_gene: TRBD2
v_gene: TRBV5-1
abundance: .

CDR3nt: TGTGCCAGCAGGCCCCCCCCGGGACAGGGAGGTGGGGCCAACGTCCTGACTTTC
CDR3aa: CASRPPPGQGGGANVLTF
j_gene: TRBJ2-6
d_gene: TRBD1
v_gene: TRBV12-3/TRBV12-4
abundance: .

CDR3nt: TGTGCCAGCAGTTTAGAGGCAGGGCAGTACTTC
CDR3aa: CASSLEAGQYF
j_gene: TRBJ2-7
d_gene: .
v_gene: TRBV12-3/TRBV12-4
abundance: .

CDR3nt: TGTGCCAGCAGCCCAGGCCCGGAGGGGGAGACCCAGTACTTC
CDR3aa: CASSPGPEGETQYF
j_gene: TRBJ2-5
d_gene: .
v_gene: TRBV7-9
abundance: few

CDR3nt: TGTGCCAGCAGTTACTGGGTTACGAGGGAGTTGGGGATGAACACTGAAGCTTTCTTT
CDR3aa: CASSYWVTRELGMNTEAFF
j_gene: TRBJ1-1
d_gene: .
v_gene: TRBV6-5
abundance: few

CDR3nt: TGTGCCAGCACCCGGACAGCTCAAGAGACCCAGTACTTC
CDR3aa: CASTRTAQETQYF
j_gene: TRBJ2-5
d_gene: .
v_gene: TRBV12-3/TRBV12-4
abundance: few

CDR3nt: TGCGCCAGCAGCTTGGCCAGGGGAAACTCTGGGGCCAACGTCCTGACTTTC
CDR3aa: CASSLARGNSGANVLTF
j_gene: TRBJ2-6
d_gene: .
v_gene: TRBV5-1
abundance: few

CDR3nt: TGTGCCAGCAGCATAGACAGGGGGTCCCTCGTCCTGACTTTC
CDR3aa: CASSIDRGSLVLTF
j_gene: TRBJ2-6
d_gene: TRBD1
v_gene: TRBV5-4
abundance: .

CDR3nt: TGCGCCAGCAGCTTGGATCTACCCAGCACAGATACGCAGTATTTT
CDR3aa: CASSLDLPSTDTQYF
j_gene: TRBJ2-3
d_gene: .
v_gene: TRBV5-1
abundance: .

CDR3nt: TGTGCTAGTGGATCGCCGGGGGGTAGAGATACGCAGTATTTT
CDR3aa: CASGSPGGRDTQYF
j_gene: TRBJ2-3
d_gene: TRBD2
v_gene: TRBV12-5
abundance: .

CDR3nt: TGCGCCAGCAGCCAAGAGCGCGCTGGGGATTACATTCAGTACTTC
CDR3aa: CASSQERAGDYIQYF
j_gene: TRBJ2-4
d_gene: .
v_gene: TRBV4-1
abundance: .

CDR3nt: TGCAGTGCTACCTCGAGACTAGCGGGGGGAAGGTACCAAGAGACCCAGTACTTC
CDR3aa: CSATSRLAGGRYQETQYF
j_gene: TRBJ2-5
d_gene: TRBD2
v_gene: TRBV20-1
abundance: .

CDR3nt: TGTGCCAGCACCTCAGCCGCCACGCCCTACGAGCAGTACTTC
CDR3aa: CASTSAATPYEQYF
j_gene: TRBJ2-7
d_gene: .
v_gene: TRBV28
abundance: .

CDR3nt: TGTGCCAGCATTCCCCGGGGAAGCGGGGGGCTAGAGACCCAGTACTTC
CDR3aa: CASIPRGSGGLETQYF
j_gene: TRBJ2-5
d_gene: TRBD2
v_gene: TRBV6-5
abundance: .

CDR3nt: TGTGCCAGCAGCCTTGAAGGGCATAATTCACCCCTCCACTTT
CDR3aa: CASSLEGHNSPLHF
j_gene: TRBJ1-6
d_gene: .
v_gene: TRBV6-5
abundance: .

CDR3nt: TGCAGCGTCCCCACCACAGGGGGATACGAGCAGTACTTC
CDR3aa: CSVPTTGGYEQYF
j_gene: TRBJ2-7
d_gene: TRBD1
v_gene: TRBV29-1
abundance: .